Shown below are 28 T cell receptor beta chains from a single sample sequenced in a study of control samples from healthy donors and cancer patients. The method was immunoSEQ multiplex PCR; TCRdb's version includes in-frame clones alone and lacks a portion of them. Of 130,000 or so clones in the sample, around 86% are singletons; the top ten hold over 6.5%. The specimen sequenced was blood. The receptors shown here come from a man aged 35-49 years in good health.

The chain carries TRBV7-2 and TRBJ2-4; 9 bases are shared with TRBD2. Per germline, CDR1 SGHTA and CDR2 FQGNSA. The CDR3 is 14 amino acids. J was trimmed by 7 bases and V by 5 bases; bases with no gene match: 6. The CDR3 sequence: CASSLSGGGNIQYF. As DNA, the CDR3 is TGTGCCAGCAGCCTTAGCGGGGGCGGGAACATTCAGTACTTC.

Only one count was recorded for this clone. This rearrangement joins TRBV5-8 to TRBJ1-5; D remains unclear. The CDR3 consists of 17 residues. Germline V gene sequence: CDR1 SGHTS, CDR2 YDEGEE. The V end was cut by 4 bases, the J end by 4 bases, with 21 bases between. The CDR3 region is CASSPPLPGDQNQPQHF. Written as DNA, the CDR3 is TGTGCCAGCAGCCCCCCATTGCCAGGTGACCAAAATCAGCCCCAGCATTTT.

This chain uses TRBV7-2 with TRBJ1-3; D ambiguous. Germline V gene lookup returns CDR1 SGHTA and CDR2 FQGNSA. The CDR3 spans 16 residues. Trimming stripped 1 base from V and 0 bases from J, with 10 bases between. The CDR3 nucleotides read TGTGCCAGCAGCTTAGTTGCGGGGAGCTCTGGAAACACCATATATTTT. The encoded protein is CASSLVAGSSGNTIYF.

The sample holds one count of this clone. The chain links TRBV6-7 to TRBJ2-1, with D tentatively TRBD1 (5 bases). TRBV6-7 is an open reading frame, and its role is uncertain. The CDR3 totals 16 residues. The V and J ends lost 10 bases and 4 bases respectively, with 23 bases between them. This chain's CDR3 is CAKSFLDGHLYNEQFF. DNA for the CDR3: TGTGCCAAGTCCTTCCTGGACGGACACCTTTACAATGAGCAGTTCTTC.

The gene calls are TRBV4-1 and TRBJ2-1; 7 bases align to TRBD2. The V gene's germline CDR1 is MGHRA and CDR2 YSYEKL. V gave up 2 bases and J gave up 7 bases; unmatched junction bases: 14. CDR3 length: 17 residues. Written as DNA, the CDR3 is TGCGCCAGCAGCCAATCTTCCCCGGGGGGTTCTGGGAATGAGCAGTTCTTC. Its protein product is CASSQSSPGGSGNEQFF.

The V gene is TRBV6-1, the J gene TRBJ2-6; perhaps D is TRBD1 or TRBD2 (5 bases each). Germline CDR1 is MNHNS and CDR2 is SASEGT. With 1 base removed from V and 2 bases from J, the gap between germline ends came to 6 bases. This CDR3 spans 15 amino acids. The CDR3 loop reads CASSEGGTGANVLTF. CDR3 coding DNA: TGTGCCAGCAGTGAAGGGGGGACTGGGGCCAACGTCCTGACTTTC.

The chain combines TRBV12-3 or TRBV12-4 with TRBJ1-2, with TRBD1 matching over 9 bases. The CDR3 contains 13 residues. Trimming removed 6 bases from V and 4 bases from J; junction bases left unmatched: 3. The CDR3: CASRGTGLYGYTF. As DNA, the CDR3 is TGTGCCAGCAGGGGGACAGGGCTCTATGGCTACACCTTC.

The genes are TRBV5-4 and TRBJ2-7; either TRBD1 or TRBD2 may supply D (5 bases each). Germline V gives CDR1 SGHNT, CDR2 YYREEE (reference sequence). This CDR3 has 12 residues. The CDR3 nucleotides read TGTGCTACGGCAGGGAGCTCCTACGAGCAGTACTTC. It translates to CATAGSSYEQYF.

Comments on this clone: Other DNA sequences within the sample encode an identical CDR3. V usage is TRBV7-9 and J usage is TRBJ1-1; D gene unclear. V lost 0 bases and J lost 2, with 4 bases in between. CDR1 SEHNR and CDR2 FQNEAQ come from the germline V gene (reference sequence). CDR3 length: 13 amino acids. CDR3 DNA: TGTGCCAGCAGCTTAGCGGGTAACACTGAAGCTTTCTTT. Amino acids: CASSLAGNTEAFF.

The chain employs TRBV29-1 and TRBJ1-5; 10 bases fit TRBD1. The ends lost 5 bases at V and 10 bases at J; junction bases unmatched: 8. CDR1 is SQVTM, CDR2 ANQGSEA, per germline. CDR3 length: 13 amino acids. CDR3 residues: CSVRGTGEGPQHF. DNA for the CDR3: TGCAGCGTTAGAGGGACAGGGGAGGGTCCCCAGCATTTT.

V is TRBV27 and J is TRBJ1-1; a weak D match, TRBD1 (5 bases). There are 13 residues in the CDR3. Trimming stripped 6 bases from V and 5 bases from J, with 13 bases between. Germline-derived CDR1 and CDR2 are MNHEY and SMNVEV (reference sequence). CDR3 in amino acids: CASSSGLWTEAFF. The CDR3 DNA reads TGTGCCAGCAGCTCAGGGCTGTGGACTGAAGCTTTCTTT.

This rearrangement joins TRBV5-4 to TRBJ2-7, with D perhaps matching TRBD1 (6 bases). This CDR3 is 15 amino acids long. From germline, CDR1 is SGHNT and CDR2 YYREEE (reference sequence). Between the trimmed V and J ends, which lost 5 bases and 1 base, there was a span of 16 bases. The CDR3 spells CASSEGVHYSYEQYF. CDR3 in DNA: TGTGCCAGCAGTGAGGGGGTCCATTATTCCTACGAGCAGTACTTC.

The V and J genes are TRBV7-9 and TRBJ1-1; 9 bases are a match to TRBD1. This CDR3 is 14 amino acids long. The germline V gene has CDR1 SEHNR and CDR2 FQNEAQ (reference sequence). Trimming cost V 3 bases and J 5 bases; bases outside gene matches: 4. In DNA, the CDR3 is TGTGCCAGCAGCTTCGGACAGGGGATTACTGAAGCTTTCTTT. This sequence encodes CASSFGQGITEAFF.

The chain joins TRBV18 to TRBJ2-2; no clear D gene. Germline V lookup: CDR1 KGHSH, CDR2 LQKENI. The CDR3 is made up of 14 amino acids. Trimming pared 2 bases from V and 2 bases from J, leaving 6 bases between. The CDR3 DNA reads as TGTGCCAGCTCACCAGGGCTCAACACCGGGGAGCTGTTTTTT. Translated: CASSPGLNTGELFF.

The chain joins TRBV5-3 to TRBJ2-2, with 8 bases identical to TRBD1. TRBV5-3 carries the ORF label, with uncertain function. This CDR3 has 14 amino acids. V was pared by 4 bases and J by 7 bases, with 6 bases of the junction left unmatched. The CDR3 sequence: CARSLRGPVGELFF. The CDR3 region has the DNA TGTGCCAGAAGCCTCAGGGGGCCGGTCGGGGAGCTGTTTTTT.

J is TRBJ1-2 and V is TRBV19, with TRBD1 as a possible D gene (5 bases). Germline CDR1 is LNHDA and CDR2 is SQIVND (reference sequence). Trimming removed 6 bases from V and 6 bases from J, with 26 bases in between. The CDR3 is made up of 17 amino acids. CDR3 amino acids: CASSRRGLSPAGDGYTF. Written as DNA, the CDR3 is TGTGCCAGTAGCCGGCGGGGACTTTCCCCCGCCGGCGATGGCTACACCTTC.

The chain recombines TRBV6-6 with TRBJ2-5; 7 bases agree with TRBD1. Per germline, CDR1 MNHNY and CDR2 SVGAGI (reference sequence). The CDR3 is made up of 13 amino acids. V was clipped by 5 bases and J by 5 bases; unmatched bases: 5. CDR3 sequence (DNA): TGTGCCAGCAGTGCCTACAGGGGTGAGACCCAGTACTTC. Translated: CASSAYRGETQYF.

The V and J genes are TRBV7-3 and TRBJ2-3, with D hard to call. V lost 5 bases, J lost 8 bases, and 11 bases lay in between. The CDR3 length is 12 residues. CDR1 is SGHTA, CDR2 FQGTGA, per germline. Written as DNA, the CDR3 is TGTGCCAGCAGCGCCCAGGCCGGTACGCAGTATTTT. Translation gives CASSAQAGTQYF.

The V call is TRBV5-6, the J call TRBJ1-4; D gene unclear. Germline V gene sequence: CDR1 SGHDT, CDR2 YYEEEE. The CDR3 totals 14 residues. Between the trimmed V and J ends, which lost 3 bases and 4 bases, there was a span of 10 bases. The CDR3 sequence is CASSYGRINEKLFF. The CDR3 bases are TGTGCCAGCAGCTATGGACGGATTAATGAAAAACTGTTTTTT.

This sequence joins TRBV15 and TRBJ1-5; D unclear. There are 14 residues in the CDR3. Trimming removed 2 bases at V and 5 bases at J, with 10 bases between. Germline V gives CDR1 LNHNV, CDR2 YYDKDF (reference sequence). In DNA, the CDR3 is TGTGCCACCAGCAGACTAAACACGGATCAGCCCCAGCATTTT. This codes for CATSRLNTDQPQHF.

The CDR3 protein is CASSFDRANTEAFF. The CDR3 DNA is TGCGCCAGCAGTTTTGACAGGGCGAACACTGAAGCTTTCTTT. This rearrangement joins TRBV10-1 to TRBJ1-1; 7 nucleotides agree with TRBD1. Trimming removed 5 bases from V and 1 base from J; junction bases left unmatched: 4. Germline CDR1 and CDR2: WNHNN and SYGVQD (reference sequence). This CDR3 has 14 residues.

The V call is TRBV7-9, the J call TRBJ1-2; a weak D match, TRBD1 (5 bases). The germline V gene has CDR1 SEHNR and CDR2 FQNEAQ (reference sequence). The CDR3 length is 16 residues. Trimming left V 4 bases short and J 8 bases short, with 23 bases between. The chain's CDR3 is CASSWGGGNPDHGYTF. The CDR3 DNA is TGTGCCAGCAGCTGGGGCGGTGGGAACCCGGACCACGGCTACACCTTC.

The rearrangement joins TRBV5-1 to TRBJ2-1, with 8 bases fitting TRBD2. V dropped 4 bases and J dropped 8; count of bases not matched to a gene: 11. Germline CDR1 reads SGHRS; CDR2 reads YFSETQ. The length of the CDR3 is 15 residues. The DNA for the CDR3 is TGCGCCAGCAGCAGGCGGGGGGAAATGCTCCATGAGCAGTTCTTC. Translating gives CASSRRGEMLHEQFF. The entire variable domain, with the rest obtained from reference TRBV5-1 and TRBJ2-1, is as follows: KAGVTQTPRYLIKTRGQQVTLSCSPISGHRSVSWYQQTPGQGLQFLFEYFSETQRNKGNFPGRFSGRQFSNSRSEMNVSTLELGDSALYLCASSRRGEMLHEQFFGPGTRLTVL.

This chain connects TRBV5-1 to TRBJ1-3; 11 bases map to TRBD1. Germline CDR1 SGHRS, CDR2 YFSETQ. This CDR3 has 17 amino acids. V was clipped by 4 bases and J by 1 base; unmatched bases: 7. CDR3 nucleotide sequence: TGCGCCAGCAGCCCCATAGGACAGGGGGCTTCTGGAAACACCATATATTTT. Its translation is CASSPIGQGASGNTIYF.

This chain connects TRBV6-5 to TRBJ2-5; 8 bases are shared with TRBD1. The V and J ends lost 5 bases and 2 bases, in that order; junction bases with no gene match: 7. Germline CDR1 is MNHEY and CDR2 is SVGAGI. This CDR3 is 15 amino acids long. CDR3 residues: CASSNDRGIQETQYF. In DNA, the CDR3 is TGTGCCAGCAGTAATGACAGGGGCATACAAGAGACCCAGTACTTC.

The J gene is TRBJ2-3, the V gene TRBV9; the D gene could be TRBD1 or TRBD2 (6 bases each). V gave up 2 bases and J gave up 2 bases, with 15 bases separating them. The germline CDR1 and CDR2 sequences are SGDLS and YYNGEE. The CDR3 is 16 amino acids. CDR3 loop: CASSVLGGTSTDTQYF. The CDR3 bases are TGTGCCAGCAGCGTCCTGGGGGGCACCTCCACAGATACGCAGTATTTT.

V usage is TRBV7-3 and J usage is TRBJ1-2, with D hard to call. The CDR3 runs 14 residues. Germline-derived CDR1 and CDR2 are SGHTA and FQGTGA. Trimming took 5 bases from V and 4 from J, leaving 14 bases between them. In nucleotides, the CDR3 is TGTGCCAGCAGCCGAAATATCGGTGTCTATGGCTACACCTTC. Its protein is CASSRNIGVYGYTF.

The chain has TRBV6-2 or TRBV6-3 and TRBJ2-7; perhaps TRBD2 as D (5 bases). Germline assignment: CDR1 MNHEY and CDR2 SVGEGT. V was shortened by 0 bases and J by 2 bases, with 8 bases between the two germline ends. CDR3 length: 14 amino acids. The CDR3 DNA follows: TGTGCCAGCAGTTACTCCCAGGAGGCCTACGAGCAGTACTTC. The encoded protein is CASSYSQEAYEQYF.